The rows below give T cell receptor beta chains drawn from one sample of a study of control samples from healthy donors and cancer patients. TCRdb keeps only in-frame clones here, not all; method: immunoSEQ multiplex PCR. Here the sample spans roughly 39,000 clones, around 90% being singletons. Source material: blood. These receptor sequences come from a woman between 50 and 59 years old in good health. The CDR3 runs from the conserved cysteine through the conserved F or W. Each record gives: CDR3 DNA, CDR3 protein, clone size, J gene, D gene, V gene, CDR3 length. A D gene is named only where the DNA matches it firmly. Size tells how often a clone was seen (once, few, many) or the class of an expanded clone, and some rows leave it out.

CDR3 DNA: TGTGCCAGCAGCTTAGACGGGGGGAACACCGGGGAGCTGTTTTTT
CDR3 protein: CASSLDGGNTGELFF
clone size: .
J gene: TRBJ2-2
D gene: .
V gene: TRBV7-2
CDR3 length: 15

CDR3 DNA: TGTGCCAGCAGTGGACCACGAGGGGTGAACACTGAAGCTTTCTTT
CDR3 protein: CASSGPRGVNTEAFF
clone size: .
J gene: TRBJ1-1
D gene: .
V gene: TRBV25-1
CDR3 length: 15

CDR3 DNA: TGTGCCAGCAGGTTCACAGATACGCAGTATTTT
CDR3 protein: CASRFTDTQYF
clone size: .
J gene: TRBJ2-3
D gene: .
V gene: TRBV27
CDR3 length: 11

CDR3 DNA: TGTGCCAGCAGCATACAGGGGGCTACAGATACGCAGTATTTT
CDR3 protein: CASSIQGATDTQYF
clone size: .
J gene: TRBJ2-3
D gene: TRBD1
V gene: TRBV7-9
CDR3 length: 14

CDR3 DNA: TGTGCCAGCAGCTTGGCCTTGTTCTCTGGGGCCAACGTCCTGACTTTC
CDR3 protein: CASSLALFSGANVLTF
clone size: .
J gene: TRBJ2-6
D gene: .
V gene: TRBV5-4
CDR3 length: 16

CDR3 DNA: TGTGCCAGCAAGCAGGGACTAGATACACAGTATTTT
CDR3 protein: CASKQGLDTQYF
clone size: .
J gene: TRBJ2-3
D gene: TRBD2
V gene: TRBV12-3/TRBV12-4
CDR3 length: 12

CDR3 DNA: TGTGCCAGCAGTTTACTTGGGACAGGGGTCACCGGGGAGCTGTTTTTT
CDR3 protein: CASSLLGTGVTGELFF
clone size: .
J gene: TRBJ2-2
D gene: TRBD1
V gene: TRBV28
CDR3 length: 16

CDR3 DNA: TGTGCCAGCAGGGATCTGGGGGGCTACACCTTC
CDR3 protein: CASRDLGGYTF
clone size: .
J gene: TRBJ1-2
D gene: .
V gene: TRBV6-5
CDR3 length: 11

CDR3 DNA: TGCGCCAGCAGCGCAGGGGTGTACTATGGCTACACCTTC
CDR3 protein: CASSAGVYYGYTF
clone size: .
J gene: TRBJ1-2
D gene: .
V gene: TRBV5-1
CDR3 length: 13

CDR3 DNA: TGTGCCAGCAGCCAACTAGCGGGGGGCCTTTACAATGAGCAGTTCTTC
CDR3 protein: CASSQLAGGLYNEQFF
clone size: once
J gene: TRBJ2-1
D gene: TRBD2
V gene: TRBV3-1/TRBV3-2
CDR3 length: 16

CDR3 DNA: TGTGCCAGCAGCCTCGGACAGGGGACGTTAAACATTCAGTACTTC
CDR3 protein: CASSLGQGTLNIQYF
clone size: .
J gene: TRBJ2-4
D gene: TRBD1
V gene: TRBV5-6
CDR3 length: 15

CDR3 DNA: TGTGCCAGCAGCTCGGATAGCGGTAGCACAGATACGCAGTATTTT
CDR3 protein: CASSSDSGSTDTQYF
clone size: .
J gene: TRBJ2-3
D gene: .
V gene: TRBV7-3
CDR3 length: 15

CDR3 DNA: TGCGCCAGCAGCCGAGACAGGGGACGGACTGAAGCTTTCTTT
CDR3 protein: CASSRDRGRTEAFF
clone size: once
J gene: TRBJ1-1
D gene: TRBD1
V gene: TRBV4-3
CDR3 length: 14

CDR3 DNA: TGTGCCAGCAGTCGCCCCCCCCGGGGAGGTCATCAGCCCCAGCATTTT
CDR3 protein: CASSRPPRGGHQPQHF
clone size: .
J gene: TRBJ1-5
D gene: .
V gene: TRBV28
CDR3 length: 16

CDR3 DNA: TGTGCCAGCAGCCCCGGGGGGTTCTCTGGAAACACCATATATTTT
CDR3 protein: CASSPGGFSGNTIYF
clone size: .
J gene: TRBJ1-3
D gene: .
V gene: TRBV7-9
CDR3 length: 15

CDR3 DNA: TGTGCCAGCAGCCAGGGGGGTGCGGGGGGGAGTTACGAGCAGTACTTC
CDR3 protein: CASSQGGAGGSYEQYF
clone size: .
J gene: TRBJ2-7
D gene: TRBD2
V gene: TRBV3-1/TRBV3-2
CDR3 length: 16

CDR3 DNA: TGTGCCAGCAGCCAAGGGACAGCTAATAGAAACACCATATATTTT
CDR3 protein: CASSQGTANRNTIYF
clone size: .
J gene: TRBJ1-3
D gene: .
V gene: TRBV3-1/TRBV3-2
CDR3 length: 15